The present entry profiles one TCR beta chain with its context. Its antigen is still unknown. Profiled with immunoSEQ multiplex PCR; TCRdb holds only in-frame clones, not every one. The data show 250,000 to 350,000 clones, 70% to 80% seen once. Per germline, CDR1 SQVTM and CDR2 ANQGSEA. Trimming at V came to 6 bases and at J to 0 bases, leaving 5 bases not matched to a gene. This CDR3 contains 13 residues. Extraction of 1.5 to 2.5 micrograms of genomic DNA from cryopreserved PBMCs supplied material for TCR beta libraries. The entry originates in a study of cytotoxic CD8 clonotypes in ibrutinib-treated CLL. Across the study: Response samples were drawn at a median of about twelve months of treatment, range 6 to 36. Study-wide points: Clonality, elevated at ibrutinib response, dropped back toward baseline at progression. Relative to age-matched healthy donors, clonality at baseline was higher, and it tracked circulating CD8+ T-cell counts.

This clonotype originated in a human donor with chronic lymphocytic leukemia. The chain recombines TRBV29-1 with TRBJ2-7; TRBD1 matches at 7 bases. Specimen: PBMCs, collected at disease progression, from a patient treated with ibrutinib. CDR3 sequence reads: CSVQDRLSYEQYF. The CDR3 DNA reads TGCAGCGTCCAGGACAGGCTCTCCTACGAGCAGTACTTC.